These 32 T cell receptor beta chains came from one sample sequenced in a study of sequential checkpoint blockade in melanoma. The treatment was: randomized to nivolumab then ipilimumab (arm A) or the reverse (arm B). Method: immunoSEQ multiplex PCR; TCRdb's copy keeps in-frame clones and lacks some. The sample holds thousands of clones, 16% seen once. The sequenced sample was tumor tissue (inferred from file names), obtained from a patient given nivolumab and ipilimumab in sequence. Receptors originate from a human donor with melanoma.

This clone showed up just a few times. The J gene is TRBJ2-7, the V gene TRBV5-1, with D maybe TRBD2 (6 bases). V dropped 4 bases and J dropped 2 bases, with 13 bases sitting between them. The CDR3 loop spans 14 amino acids. Germline V gene data show CDR1 as SGHRS and CDR2 as YFSETQ. The CDR3 DNA is TGCGCCAGCAGCCCCGGGACTCTTACCTACGAGCAGTACTTC. As protein: CASSPGTLTYEQYF.

This clone showed up just a few times. The chain employs TRBV28 and TRBJ2-7, with D unresolved. The CDR3 loop spans 13 amino acids. CDR1 is MDHEN, CDR2 SYDVKM, per germline. V dropped 5 bases and J dropped 1 base, with 9 bases sitting between them. The CDR3: CASSPRPSYEQYF. In nucleotides, the CDR3 is TGTGCCAGCAGTCCCCGTCCGTCCTACGAGCAGTACTTC.

The chain is built from TRBV7-1 and TRBJ2-2, with D perhaps assigned TRBD1 or TRBD2 (5 bases each). TRBV7-1 is identified as an open reading frame with a role that is uncertain. The CDR3 spans 13 residues. V was trimmed by 7 bases and J by 1 base, leaving 7 bases between them. In DNA, the CDR3 is TGTGCCAGCATGGGACGGAACACCGGGGAGCTGTTTTTT. It translates to CASMGRNTGELFF.

This clone appeared a few times. V gene TRBV6-8 combines with J gene TRBJ1-6, with TRBD1 matching over 10 bases. V was clipped by 4 bases and J by 8 bases; unmatched bases: 8. CDR3 length: 16 residues. Germline V CDR1 and CDR2: MNHGY, SAAAGT. CDR3: CASSLYWDRGDSPLHF. CDR3 DNA: TGTGCCAGCAGTTTGTACTGGGACAGGGGTGATTCACCCCTCCACTTT.

By proportion, this clone is medium-sized. The V gene is TRBV6-1, the J gene TRBJ2-3; 9 bases line up with TRBD1. This CDR3 region has 14 residues. The junction had 0 bases not matched to a gene; V was cut back by 1 base and J by 4 bases. From germline, CDR1 is MNHNS and CDR2 SASEGT. The CDR3 region has the DNA TGTGCCAGCAGTGAAGGACAGGGGGCAGATACGCAGTATTTT. This translates into CASSEGQGADTQYF.

By its share, this clone is medium-sized. J is TRBJ2-4 and V is TRBV11-3; 9 bases agree with TRBD1. The trim removed 5 bases at V and 6 bases at J, leaving 8 bases unmatched. Germline V CDR1 and CDR2: SGHNT, YENEEA. The CDR3 totals 15 residues. The CDR3 sequence: CASSPHPGQGNIQYF. CDR3 DNA: TGTGCCAGCAGCCCCCACCCGGGACAGGGAAACATTCAGTACTTC.

This clone was seen many times. The chain has TRBV23-1 and TRBJ2-3; tentative D call: TRBD2 (6 bases). TRBV23-1 is flagged as an ORF with uncertain function. Deletions cut 6 bases from V and 0 bases from J, with 16 bases between. CDR3 length: 16 residues. The CDR3 is CASSQGLIRSTDTQYF. DNA of the CDR3: TGCGCCAGCAGCCAAGGACTAATTAGGAGCACAGATACGCAGTATTTT.

The gene calls are TRBV14 and TRBJ2-5; TRBD2 might be the D (6 bases). The CDR3 consists of 17 residues. Germline-derived CDR1 and CDR2 are SGHDN and FVKESK. V lost 4 bases and J 5 bases, leaving 23 bases between the germline ends. The DNA for the CDR3 is TGTGCCAGCAGCCCTCCTCGGGAGCCCGGGGTGAGGGAGACCCAGTACTTC. This gives the protein CASSPPREPGVRETQYF. The complete variable domain, with remaining parts taken from reference TRBV14 and TRBJ2-5, reads EAGVTQFPSHSVIEKGQTVTLRCDPISGHDNLYWYRRVMGKEIKFLLHFVKESKQDESGMPNNRFLAERTGGTYSTLKVQPAELEDSGVYFCASSPPREPGVRETQYFGPGTRLLVL.

The V call is TRBV28, the J call TRBJ2-5, with 9 bases that match TRBD1. This CDR3 is built from 17 residues. The ends lost 5 bases at V and 5 bases at J; junction bases unmatched: 15. Germline CDR1 reads MDHEN; CDR2 reads SYDVKM. CDR3 DNA: TGTGCCAGCAGTCCCCCCCCCACAGGGGGCTGGAGGGAGACCCAGTACTTC. Its protein is CASSPPPTGGWRETQYF. The full variable domain, completed using reference TRBV28 and TRBJ2-5, is DVKVTQSSRYLVKRTGEKVFLECVQDMDHENMFWYRQDPGLGLRLIYFSYDVKMKEKGDIPEGYSVSREKKERFSLILESASTNQTSMYLCASSPPPTGGWRETQYFGPGTRLLVL.

This clone was seen a few times. This chain links TRBV6-8 with TRBJ2-5; TRBD1 might be the D (7 bases). This CDR3 region has 13 residues. CDR1 MNHGY and CDR2 SAAAGT come from the germline V gene. V gave up 8 bases and J gave up 4 bases, with 14 bases separating them. CDR3 bases: TGTGCCAGCGCCAGGGGGGTCGCAGAGACCCAGTACTTC. This encodes CASARGVAETQYF.

The chain recombines TRBV28 with TRBJ2-5, with 7 bases that match TRBD2. The CDR3 has 17 amino acids. In germline, CDR1 is MDHEN, CDR2 SYDVKM. J lost 2 bases, V lost 3 bases, and 12 bases had no gene match. CDR3 sequence (DNA): TGTGCCAGCAGTTTGCCCTCTTCCCGGGGGGAACAAGAGACCCAGTACTTC. This encodes CASSLPSSRGEQETQYF.

In its sample, this clone ranks as medium-sized (0.01 to 0.1%). The J gene is TRBJ1-5, the V gene TRBV6-8; D remains unclear. CDR1 is MNHGY and CDR2 is SAAAGT in the germline V gene. Trimming cost V 6 bases and J 4 bases, with 13 bases left between them. The CDR3 loop spans 14 amino acids. Here the CDR3 reads CASSSYLSNQPQHF. The CDR3 nucleotides are TGTGCCAGCAGCTCGTACTTGTCTAATCAGCCCCAGCATTTT.

This clone was detected ten times or more. V usage is TRBV11-3 and J usage is TRBJ2-5; TRBD2 agrees at 15 bases. V was pared by 5 bases and J by 4 bases, with 11 bases of the junction left unmatched. In germline, CDR1 is SGHNT, CDR2 YENEEA. This CDR3 is built from 18 residues. Written as DNA, the CDR3 is TGTGCCAGCAGCGCCAGGACTAGCGGGGGGGGCCGAGGAGAGACCCAGTACTTC. This gives the protein CASSARTSGGGRGETQYF.

The chain has TRBV11-3 and TRBJ2-7, with D unclear. Trimming took off 5 bases at V and 0 bases at J, with 14 bases between the two ends. The germline V gene has CDR1 SGHNT and CDR2 YENEEA. This CDR3 comprises 15 residues. The CDR3 DNA is TGTGCCAGCAGCCCCGGCCCAGACGGCTCCTACGAGCAGTACTTC. It yields the protein CASSPGPDGSYEQYF.

This clone was counted between two and nine times. The chain joins TRBV30 to TRBJ1-1; D not resolved. V dropped 4 bases and J dropped 2 bases, with 5 bases sitting between them. This CDR3 has 11 amino acids. Germline CDR1 is GTSNPN and CDR2 is SVGIG (reference sequence). The CDR3 bases are TGTGCCTGGACCTACAACACTGAAGCTTTCTTT. Residues: CAWTYNTEAFF.

This clone was observed at least ten times. The CDR3 coding sequence is TGTGCCAGCAGCTTGGAACTAGCGGGGGATCAAGAGACCCAGTACTTC. It specifies CASSLELAGDQETQYF. The chain has TRBV11-3 and TRBJ2-5; 11 nucleotides agree with TRBD2. V lost 3 bases to trimming and J lost 2 bases; unmatched junction nucleotides: 5. Germline CDR1 is SGHNT and CDR2 is YENEEA. This CDR3 spans 16 amino acids.

The rearrangement joins TRBV29-1 to TRBJ2-3; 13 nucleotides line up with TRBD2. Trimming at V came to 0 bases and at J to 6 bases, leaving 9 bases not matched to a gene. The CDR3 is 17 residues long. Germline V gene data show CDR1 as SQVTM and CDR2 as ANQGSEA. The CDR3 region is CSVEDPLAGGQGDTQYF. The CDR3 DNA reads TGCAGCGTTGAAGACCCACTAGCGGGGGGGCAGGGGGATACGCAGTATTTT.

This chain connects TRBV5-1 to TRBJ2-7; TRBD1 might be the D (6 bases). Deletions cut 5 bases from V and 0 bases from J, with 12 bases between. The CDR3 consists of 14 residues. Germline assignment: CDR1 SGHRS and CDR2 YFSETQ. This chain's CDR3 is CASSSRGHSYEQYF. CDR3 in DNA: TGCGCCAGCAGTTCGAGGGGACACTCCTACGAGCAGTACTTC.

A few counts support this clone. The V gene is TRBV5-1, the J gene TRBJ2-3; TRBD2 matches at 8 bases. V shed 4 bases and J 6 bases; nucleotides not matched to a gene: 7. Germline V gene data show CDR1 as SGHRS and CDR2 as YFSETQ. This CDR3 is 14 amino acids long. The CDR3 DNA reads as TGCGCCAGCAGCCTCGGGACTAGTAGTGATACGCAGTATTTT. Its protein is CASSLGTSSDTQYF.

J is TRBJ2-1 and V is TRBV28; D ambiguous. Trimming stripped 6 bases from V and 8 bases from J, with 11 bases between. This CDR3 spans 12 amino acids. Germline V lookup: CDR1 MDHEN, CDR2 SYDVKM. CDR3 in DNA: TGTGCCAGCAGCCTCCGGATGTATGAGCAGTTCTTC. Translating gives CASSLRMYEQFF. Complete variable domain (other parts from reference TRBV28 and TRBJ2-1): DVKVTQSSRYLVKRTGEKVFLECVQDMDHENMFWYRQDPGLGLRLIYFSYDVKMKEKGDIPEGYSVSREKKERFSLILESASTNQTSMYLCASSLRMYEQFFGPGTRLTVL.

The chain links TRBV29-1 to TRBJ1-1, with no clear D. The CDR3 loop spans 13 amino acids. Per the germline V gene, CDR1 is SQVTM and CDR2 is ANQGSEA. The V gene lost 7 bases and the J gene lost 1 base, with 13 bases spanning the gap. The CDR3 region is CSAEREGNTEAFF. DNA of the CDR3: TGCAGCGCCGAGAGGGAGGGGAACACTGAAGCTTTCTTT.

By sample share, this clone is medium-sized. V is TRBV11-3 and J is TRBJ2-7; 13 nucleotides agree with TRBD2. The CDR3 is 15 amino acids. Looked up from germline, CDR1 is SGHNT and CDR2 is YENEEA. V lost 5 bases, J lost 2 bases, and 3 bases stayed unmatched. CDR3 bases: TGTGCCAGCAGCGGGACTAGCGGGGCCACCTACGAGCAGTACTTC. Protein sequence: CASSGTSGATYEQYF.

In this sample, this clone turned up a few times. V usage is TRBV7-7 and J usage is TRBJ2-1; perhaps TRBD2 as D (6 bases). The germline V gene has CDR1 SSHAT and CDR2 FNYEAQ (reference sequence). V lost 7 bases and J lost 7, with 20 bases in between. The CDR3 is 15 amino acids. CDR3 in amino acids: CASTLTRRPGNEQFF. Here the CDR3 DNA reads TGTGCCAGCACCTTGACTAGACGCCCTGGTAATGAGCAGTTCTTC.

The J gene is TRBJ1-2, the V gene TRBV14; tentative D call: TRBD1 (5 bases). Trimming removed 3 bases from V and 8 bases from J, with 22 bases in between. Germline CDR1 and CDR2: SGHDN and FVKESK. This CDR3 has 16 residues. The CDR3 reads CASSQWDARRGGGYTF. CDR3 coding DNA: TGTGCCAGCAGCCAGTGGGACGCGAGGAGGGGTGGAGGCTACACCTTC.

This sequence joins TRBV7-4 and TRBJ1-1; D unresolved. The length of the CDR3 is 13 residues. Trimming took 1 base from V and 4 from J, leaving 7 bases between them. The germline gives CDR1 SGHVT, CDR2 SQSDAQ. The CDR3 sequence is CASSLEPSTEAFF. The CDR3, as DNA: TGTGCCAGCAGCTTAGAACCGAGCACTGAAGCTTTCTTT.

V and J are TRBV18 and TRBJ2-1, with D possibly matching TRBD2 (5 bases). CDR1 and CDR2 from the germline V gene are KGHSH and LQKENI. The CDR3 runs 15 residues. Trimming took off 2 bases at V and 1 base at J, with 9 bases between the two ends. CDR3: CASSPNRGSYNEQFF. CDR3 DNA sequence: TGTGCCAGCTCACCAAACCGGGGATCCTACAATGAGCAGTTCTTC.

This clone was observed a handful of times. CDR3 DNA: TGTGCCAGCAGCCCCCAGGACGAAGTAGGTAATGAGCAGTTCTTC. Amino acids: CASSPQDEVGNEQFF. This chain uses TRBV6-8 with TRBJ2-1, with no clear D. Germline values: CDR1 MNHGY, CDR2 SAAAGT. CDR3 length: 15 residues. V was clipped by 6 bases and J by 7 bases, with 19 bases between them.

Ten or more counts support this clone. The chain has TRBV11-3 and TRBJ1-6; 7 bases are a match to TRBD1. The CDR3 runs to 18 residues. The junction had 23 bases not matched to a gene; V was cut back by 8 bases and J by 10 bases. Germline lookup yields CDR1 SGHNT and CDR2 YENEEA. CDR3 in DNA: TGTGCCAGCGGCAACTCCCCGGGACAGTTGGTAATGAAATCACCCCTCCACTTT. The encoded protein is CASGNSPGQLVMKSPLHF.

This clone showed up just a few times. The chain combines TRBV10-2 with TRBJ2-7; TRBD2 agrees at 12 bases. Unmatched junction bases numbered 6, after V lost 6 bases and J lost 6 bases. Germline assignment: CDR1 WSHSY and CDR2 SAAADI. The CDR3 totals 14 residues. The CDR3 here is CASSSSGGAGEQYF. The CDR3, as DNA: TGCGCCAGCAGCTCTAGCGGGGGGGCCGGCGAGCAGTACTTC.

The J gene is TRBJ1-1, the V gene TRBV19, with unresolved D. V was cut by 5 bases and J by 8 bases, with 15 bases left in between. The CDR3 totals 13 residues. Germline values: CDR1 LNHDA, CDR2 SQIVND (reference sequence). The DNA for the CDR3 is TGTGCCAGTAGTTTAAGACAAATCGGAGAAGCTTTCTTT. This gives the protein CASSLRQIGEAFF.

The V and J genes are TRBV10-2 and TRBJ1-2, with D perhaps matching TRBD1 (6 bases). V dropped 6 bases and J dropped 0 bases, with 11 bases sitting between them. The CDR3 covers 14 residues. CDR1 and CDR2 from the germline V gene are WSHSY and SAAADI. CDR3 region: CASSPGDTNYGYTF. The CDR3 region has the DNA TGCGCCAGCAGCCCAGGGGACACTAACTATGGCTACACCTTC.

In its sample, this clone was seen a few times. This sequence joins TRBV10-2 and TRBJ2-1, with TRBD2 identical over 10 bases. CDR1 and CDR2 (germline): WSHSY, SAAADI. This CDR3 spans 16 amino acids. The V and J ends lost 3 bases and 4 bases, in that order; junction bases with no gene match: 6. CDR3 nucleotides: TGCGCCAGCAGTGATCCTAGCGGGGGCCCTTACAATGAGCAGTTCTTC. Its translation is CASSDPSGGPYNEQFF.